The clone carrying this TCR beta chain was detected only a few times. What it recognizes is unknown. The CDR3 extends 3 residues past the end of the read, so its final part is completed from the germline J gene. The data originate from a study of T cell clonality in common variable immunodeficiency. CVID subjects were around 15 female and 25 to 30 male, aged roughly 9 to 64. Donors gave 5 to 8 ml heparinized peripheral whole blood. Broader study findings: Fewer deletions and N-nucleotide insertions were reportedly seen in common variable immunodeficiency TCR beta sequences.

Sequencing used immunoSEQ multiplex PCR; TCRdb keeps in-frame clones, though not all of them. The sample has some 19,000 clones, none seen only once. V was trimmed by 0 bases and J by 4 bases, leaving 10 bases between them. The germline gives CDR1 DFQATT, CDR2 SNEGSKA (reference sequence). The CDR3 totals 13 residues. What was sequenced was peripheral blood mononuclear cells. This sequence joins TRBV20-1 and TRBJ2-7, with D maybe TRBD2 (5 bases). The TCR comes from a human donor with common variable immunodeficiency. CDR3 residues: CSARDLARYEQYF. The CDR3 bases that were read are TGCAGTGCTAGAGATTTAGCGCGGTACGAG.